The TCR beta chain under discussion was sequenced for a study of cytomegalovirus exposure and HLA in healthy donors. Study observations and caveats: More clonal expansion characterized HLA-associated TCR beta chains than equally common others in a later analysis.

Germline values: CDR1 SGHAT, CDR2 FQNNGV. V lost 4 bases to trimming and J lost 5 bases, with 11 bases between them. The CDR3 is 13 residues long. It was with 60 Vbeta and 13 Jbeta primers that the PCR ran. The protocol was immunoSEQ multiplex PCR, while the TCRdb copy is restricted to in-frame clones and leaves out a portion. The sample records 250,000 to 350,000 clones, roughly 88% being singletons. About this clone: The antigen is undetermined.

This TCR derives from a man aged 35 to 55 in good health and CMV-seropositive. Sequencing input: PBMCs. V usage is TRBV11-2 and J usage is TRBJ1-1; maybe TRBD1 (5 bases). This CDR3 is CASSSERGTEAFF. CDR3 nucleotides: TGTGCCAGCAGCTCCGAAAGGGGTACTGAAGCTTTCTTT.